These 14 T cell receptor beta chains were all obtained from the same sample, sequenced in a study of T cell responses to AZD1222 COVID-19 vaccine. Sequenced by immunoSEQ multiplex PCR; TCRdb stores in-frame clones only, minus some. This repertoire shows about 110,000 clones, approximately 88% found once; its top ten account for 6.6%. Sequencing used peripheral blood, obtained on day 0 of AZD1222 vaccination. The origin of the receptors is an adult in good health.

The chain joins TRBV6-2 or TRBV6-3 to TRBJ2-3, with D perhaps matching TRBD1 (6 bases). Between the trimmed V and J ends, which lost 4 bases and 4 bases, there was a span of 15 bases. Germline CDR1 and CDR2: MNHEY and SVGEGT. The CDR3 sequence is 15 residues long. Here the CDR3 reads CASSSIRGDADTQYF. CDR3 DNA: TGTGCCAGCAGTTCCATCAGGGGTGACGCAGATACGCAGTATTTT.

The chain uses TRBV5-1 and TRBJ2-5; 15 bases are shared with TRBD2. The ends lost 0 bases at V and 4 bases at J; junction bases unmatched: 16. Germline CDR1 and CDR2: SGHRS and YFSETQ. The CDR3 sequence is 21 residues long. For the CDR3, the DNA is TGCGCCAGCAGCTTGGTTCCAGTCACAGGACTAGCGGGAGGGATGGGAGAGACCCAGTACTTC. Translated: CASSLVPVTGLAGGMGETQYF.

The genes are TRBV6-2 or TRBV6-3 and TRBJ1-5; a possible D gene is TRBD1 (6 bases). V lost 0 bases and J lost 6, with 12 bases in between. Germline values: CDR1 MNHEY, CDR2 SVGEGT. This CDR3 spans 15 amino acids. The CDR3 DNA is TGTGCCAGCAGTTACTCTCGGGGGGCTGGTCAGCCCCAGCATTTT. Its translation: CASSYSRGAGQPQHF.

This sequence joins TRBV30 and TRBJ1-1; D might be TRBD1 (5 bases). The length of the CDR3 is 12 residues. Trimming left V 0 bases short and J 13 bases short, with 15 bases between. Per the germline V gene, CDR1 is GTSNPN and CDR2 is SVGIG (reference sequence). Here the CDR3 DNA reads TGTGCCTGGAGTGTACGAGGGGAGAAGCTTTTCTTT. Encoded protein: CAWSVRGEKLFF.

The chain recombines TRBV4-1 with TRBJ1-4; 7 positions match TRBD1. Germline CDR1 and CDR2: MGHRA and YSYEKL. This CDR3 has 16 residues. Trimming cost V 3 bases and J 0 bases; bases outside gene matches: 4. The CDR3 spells CASSQGTVATNEKLFF. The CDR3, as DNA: TGCGCCAGCAGCCAGGGGACAGTCGCAACTAATGAAAAACTGTTTTTT.

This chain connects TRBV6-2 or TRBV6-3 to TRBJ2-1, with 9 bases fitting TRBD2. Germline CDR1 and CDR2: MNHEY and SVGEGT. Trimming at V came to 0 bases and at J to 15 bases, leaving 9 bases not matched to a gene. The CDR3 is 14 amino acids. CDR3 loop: CASSYSVAGVESFF. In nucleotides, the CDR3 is TGTGCCAGCAGTTACTCGGTAGCGGGAGTGGAATCGTTCTTC.

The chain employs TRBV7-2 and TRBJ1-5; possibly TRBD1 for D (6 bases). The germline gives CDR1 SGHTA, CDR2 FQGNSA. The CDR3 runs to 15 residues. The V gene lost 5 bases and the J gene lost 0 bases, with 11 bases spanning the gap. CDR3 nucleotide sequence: TGTGCCAGCAGCCCGAGGGGGATTAGCAATCAGCCCCAGCATTTT. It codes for CASSPRGISNQPQHF. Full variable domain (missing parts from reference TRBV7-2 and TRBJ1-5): GAGVSQSPSNKVTEKGKDVELRCDPISGHTALYWYRQSLGQGLEFLIYFQGNSAPDKSGLPSDRFSAERTGGSVSTLTIQRTQQEDSAVYLCASSPRGISNQPQHFGDGTRLSIL.

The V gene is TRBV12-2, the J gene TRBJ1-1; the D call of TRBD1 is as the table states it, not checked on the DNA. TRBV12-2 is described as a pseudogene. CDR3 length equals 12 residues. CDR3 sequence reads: CASRFPGGEAFF. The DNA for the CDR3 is TGTGCAAGTCGCTTCCCAGGGGGCGAAGCTTTCTTT.

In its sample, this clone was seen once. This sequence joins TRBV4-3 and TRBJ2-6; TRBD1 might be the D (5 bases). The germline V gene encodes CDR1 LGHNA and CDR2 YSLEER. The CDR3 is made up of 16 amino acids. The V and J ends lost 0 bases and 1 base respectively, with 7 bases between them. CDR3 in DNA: TGCGCCAGCAGCCAAGATCAGGGTTCTGGGGCCAACGTCCTGACTTTC. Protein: CASSQDQGSGANVLTF.

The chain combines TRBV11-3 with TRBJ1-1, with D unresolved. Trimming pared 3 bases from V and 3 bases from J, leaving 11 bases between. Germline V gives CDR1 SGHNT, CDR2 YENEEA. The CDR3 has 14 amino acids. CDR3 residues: CASSFSGVDTEAFF. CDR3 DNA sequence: TGTGCCAGCAGCTTCAGTGGGGTGGACACTGAAGCTTTCTTT.

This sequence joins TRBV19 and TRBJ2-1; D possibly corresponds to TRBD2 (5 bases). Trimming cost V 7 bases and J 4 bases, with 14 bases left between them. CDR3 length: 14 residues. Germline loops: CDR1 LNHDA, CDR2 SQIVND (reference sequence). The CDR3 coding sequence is TGTGCCAGTACCCCGAGGGCAGCGTACAATGAGCAGTTCTTC. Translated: CASTPRAAYNEQFF.

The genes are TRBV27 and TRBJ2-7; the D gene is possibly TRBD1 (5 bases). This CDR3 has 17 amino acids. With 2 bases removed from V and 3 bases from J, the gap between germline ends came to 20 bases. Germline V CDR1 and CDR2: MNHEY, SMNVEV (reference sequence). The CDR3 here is CASSLRLFRQGFYEQYF. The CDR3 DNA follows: TGTGCCAGCAGTTTAAGGCTTTTTAGGCAGGGATTCTACGAGCAGTACTTC.

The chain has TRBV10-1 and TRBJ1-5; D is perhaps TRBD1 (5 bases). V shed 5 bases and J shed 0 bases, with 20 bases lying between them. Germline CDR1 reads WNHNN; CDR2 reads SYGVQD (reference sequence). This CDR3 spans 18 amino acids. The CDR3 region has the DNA TGCGCCAGCAGTCCGACCCGGGGGGACTCTTATAGCAATCAGCCCCAGCATTTT. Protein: CASSPTRGDSYSNQPQHF.

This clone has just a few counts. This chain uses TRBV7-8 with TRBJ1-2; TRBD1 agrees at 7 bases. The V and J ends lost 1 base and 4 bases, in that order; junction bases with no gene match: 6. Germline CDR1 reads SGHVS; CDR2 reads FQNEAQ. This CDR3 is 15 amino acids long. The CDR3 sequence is CASSLVRDRPYGYTF. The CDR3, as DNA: TGTGCCAGCAGCTTAGTTCGGGACAGACCCTATGGCTACACCTTC.